Each of the 25 T cell receptor beta chains below was sequenced from the same sample in a study of CD8 T cells in ankylosing spondylitis (TCRdb year 2017). Library creation used 5' RACE. The listed sequencing device is Illumina HiSeq 2500. The public reads were quality trimmed at Q25 with fastp and then assembled into clones with MiXCR by TCRdb, keeping productive beta chains. Merged by CDR3 protein, the rows form single entries marked with the most common genes and DNA. Here the sample has hundreds of thousands of distinct CDR3 sequences; roughly 20% occur a single time. The ten largest clones add up to roughly 8% of the sample. The sequencing input was blood, either unsorted or a sorted T cell fraction (not recorded which). The source is a male donor with ankylosing spondylitis or in good health (not recorded which).

V is TRBV5-4 and J is TRBJ2-3; 12 bases fit TRBD2. The CDR3 spans 15 residues. V lost 2 bases and J lost 6; bases outside the gene matches: 4. Per the germline V gene, CDR1 is SGHNT and CDR2 is YYREEE (reference sequence). As DNA, the CDR3 is TGTGCCAGCAGCTTACTAGCGGGAGGCGGGGATACGCAGTATTTT. It encodes CASSLLAGGGDTQYF.

The J gene is TRBJ2-1, the V gene TRBV5-1, with D possibly matching TRBD1 (6 bases). With 0 bases removed from V and 7 bases from J, the gap between germline ends came to 11 bases. The CDR3 sequence is 14 residues long. In germline, CDR1 is SGHRS, CDR2 YFSETQ. DNA for the CDR3: TGCGCCAGCAGCTTGGTAACAGGGAATAATGAGCAGTTCTTC. Amino acids: CASSLVTGNNEQFF.

A few counts support this clonotype. The chain has TRBV9 and TRBJ2-1; perhaps D is TRBD1 or TRBD2 (7 bases each). From germline, CDR1 is SGDLS and CDR2 YYNGEE. V dropped 3 bases and J dropped 6 bases, with 19 bases sitting between them. The CDR3 sequence is 16 residues long. CDR3 protein: CASSAPQGGTTNEQFF. The CDR3 DNA sequence: TGTGCCAGCAGCGCCCCCCAGGGGGGGACTACCAATGAGCAGTTCTTC.

V usage is TRBV27 and J usage is TRBJ2-3; D is perhaps TRBD1 or TRBD2 (5 bases each). Germline lookup yields CDR1 MNHEY and CDR2 SMNVEV (reference sequence). Deletions cut 7 bases from V and 3 bases from J, with 17 bases between. The CDR3 is 15 residues long. For the CDR3, the DNA is TGTGCCAGCACCAGCTCACGGGGCCGGACAGATACGCAGTATTTT. Encoded protein: CASTSSRGRTDTQYF.

The sample holds a few counts of this clonotype. V is TRBV12-3 or TRBV12-4 and J is TRBJ2-6; D is ambiguous. Trimming stripped 6 bases from V and 0 bases from J, with 15 bases between. The CDR3 is 17 residues long. CDR3 nucleotides: TGTGCCAGCAGCCCTACAGTATTAGGCTCTGGGGCCAACGTCCTGACTTTC. Translating it yields CASSPTVLGSGANVLTF.

Points on this clonotype: A read error may explain this, as a much larger clone is one base away. V and J are TRBV24-1 and TRBJ2-3; the D gene is possibly TRBD2 (6 bases). Between the trimmed V and J ends, which lost 8 bases and 1 base, there was a span of 15 bases. This CDR3 comprises 15 residues. CDR1 KGHDR and CDR2 SFDVKD come from the germline V gene. The CDR3, as DNA: TGTGCCACCAACCAGGGATCGGGGGGCACAGATACGCAGTATTTT. Amino acids: CATNQGSGGTDTQYF.

This clonotype was found many times. The rearrangement links TRBV20-1 to TRBJ2-3; TRBD1 aligns across 8 bases. The CDR3 is made up of 15 amino acids. The V segment lost 5 bases and the J segment 0 bases; nucleotides outside the gene matches: 7. Per germline, CDR1 DFQATT and CDR2 SNEGSKA (reference sequence). The CDR3 nucleotides are TGCAGTGCTTCCGCCTGGGACAGGAGCACAGATACGCAGTATTTT. Protein: CSASAWDRSTDTQYF.

J is TRBJ2-2 and V is TRBV7-9; the D gene is possibly TRBD2 (5 bases). The germline CDR1 and CDR2 sequences are SEHNR and FQNEAQ (reference sequence). Trimming stripped 5 bases from V and 5 bases from J, with 15 bases between. The CDR3 consists of 15 residues. CDR3 sequence reads: CASSPPGFLTGELFF. As DNA, the CDR3 is TGTGCCAGCAGCCCCCCGGGATTCCTTACCGGGGAGCTGTTTTTT. The full variable domain, its missing parts supplied by reference TRBV7-9 and TRBJ2-2, is DTGVSQNPRHKITKRGQNVTFRCDPISEHNRLYWYRQTLGQGPEFLTYFQNEAQLEKSRLLSDRFSAERPKGSFSTLEIQRTEQGDSAMYLCASSPPGFLTGELFFGEGSRLTVL.

In this sample, this clonotype turned up many times. This sequence joins TRBV7-3 and TRBJ2-3, with TRBD1 as a possible D gene (6 bases). Germline CDR1 and CDR2: SGHTA and FQGTGA. Trimming shortened V by 2 bases and J by 1 base, and 10 bases separated the two germline ends. The CDR3 spans 15 residues. CDR3 bases: TGTGCCAGCAGCTTACAGGGGTCGGGCACAGATACGCAGTATTTT. It is translated as CASSLQGSGTDTQYF. Full variable domain (rest looked up from reference TRBV7-3 and TRBJ2-3): GAGVSQTPSNKVTEKGKYVELRCDPISGHTALYWYRQSLGQGPEFLIYFQGTGAADDSGLPNDRFFAVRPEGSVSTLKIQRTERGDSAVYLCASSLQGSGTDTQYFGPGTRLTVL.

This clonotype was picked up many times. The chain has TRBV5-6 and TRBJ2-7, with D perhaps being TRBD1 or TRBD2 (5 bases each). The V end lost 3 bases, the J end lost 3 bases, and 10 bases lay between the germline ends. Looked up from germline, CDR1 is SGHDT and CDR2 is YYEEEE. This CDR3 contains 13 residues. In DNA, the CDR3 is TGTGCCAGCAGCTCCGGGACGGACTACGAGCAGTACGTC. This sequence encodes CASSSGTDYEQYV.

V usage is TRBV28 and J usage is TRBJ1-6; tentative D call: TRBD1 (5 bases). V was clipped by 6 bases and J by 9 bases, with 15 bases between them. CDR3 length: 14 amino acids. The germline gives CDR1 MDHEN, CDR2 SYDVKM. For the CDR3, the DNA is TGTGCCAGCAGCGCCACATCCCAGGGTTCACCCCTCCACTTT. Its protein product is CASSATSQGSPLHF.

DNA for the CDR3: TGTGCCAGCAGTCCATGGGGAACCCATCAGCCCCAGCATTTT. Translating it yields CASSPWGTHQPQHF. The J gene is TRBJ1-5, the V gene TRBV27, with D uncertain. This CDR3 contains 14 residues. Per the germline V gene, CDR1 is MNHEY and CDR2 is SMNVEV (reference sequence). Deletions cut 5 bases from V and 5 bases from J, with 13 bases between.

This clonotype was found many times. The chain is built from TRBV6-5 and TRBJ1-5, with unresolved D. Looked up from germline, CDR1 is MNHEY and CDR2 is SVGAGI. The CDR3 contains 15 residues. V lost 0 bases, J lost 2 bases, and 8 bases lay in between. Written as DNA, the CDR3 is TGTGCCAGCAGTTACTCGTGGGGAGGCAATCAGCCCCAGCATTTT. Residues: CASSYSWGGNQPQHF.

V usage is TRBV25-1 and J usage is TRBJ1-5; no firm D call. CDR3 length: 14 amino acids. Between the trimmed V and J ends, which lost 1 base and 0 bases, there was a span of 4 bases. Germline V gives CDR1 MGHDK, CDR2 SYGVNS. The CDR3 nucleotides read TGTGCCAGCAGTGAATTGGGTAGCAATCAGCCCCAGCATTTT. This codes for CASSELGSNQPQHF.

The chain couples TRBV20-1 to TRBJ1-3, with D unresolved. Germline lookup yields CDR1 DFQATT and CDR2 SNEGSKA (reference sequence). This CDR3 contains 16 residues. Trimming pared 1 base from V and 3 bases from J, leaving 16 bases between. CDR3 coding DNA: TGCAGTGCTAGAGCTCGTCTTCGGGGATATGGAAACACCATATATTTT. Its protein product is CSARARLRGYGNTIYF.

The V and J genes are TRBV5-1 and TRBJ2-3; TRBD1 matches 10 bases. Germline V gene lookup returns CDR1 SGHRS and CDR2 YFSETQ. The CDR3 is 16 residues long. J was trimmed by 4 bases and V by 4 bases; bases with no gene match: 9. The CDR3 loop reads CASSTGTGVISDTQYF. CDR3 bases: TGCGCCAGCAGCACCGGGACAGGGGTCATCTCAGATACGCAGTATTTT.

This CDR3 is CASSLTGASGGRQETQYF. The CDR3 DNA follows: TGTGCCAGCAGTTTAACTGGGGCTAGCGGGGGAAGACAGGAGACCCAGTACTTC. V gene TRBV28 combines with J gene TRBJ2-5; 10 positions match TRBD2. V lost 2 bases, J lost 5 bases, and 14 bases stayed unmatched. The CDR3 has 18 residues. CDR1 is MDHEN, CDR2 SYDVKM, per germline.

The sample holds a few counts of this clonotype. The V gene is TRBV29-1, the J gene TRBJ2-3; D call uncertain. V was clipped by 4 bases and J by 4 bases, with 6 bases between them. The CDR3 is 11 residues long. Germline V lookup: CDR1 SQVTM, CDR2 ANQGSEA. CDR3 in DNA: TGCAGCGTTGCTGGGGCAGATACGCAGTATTTT. Its protein product is CSVAGADTQYF.

This chain uses TRBV7-2 with TRBJ2-1, with 7 bases aligning to TRBD2. The CDR3 runs to 14 residues. The V gene's germline CDR1 is SGHTA and CDR2 FQGNSA. The trim removed 6 bases at V and 15 bases at J, leaving 17 bases unmatched. DNA of the CDR3: TGTGCCAGCAGTCCGTCCGGCGGGAGTTCCGTCTGGTTCTTC. It codes for CASSPSGGSSVWFF.

This clonotype came up a few times. V usage is TRBV12-3 or TRBV12-4 and J usage is TRBJ1-1; TRBD1 aligns across 7 bases. V lost 6 bases and J lost 0; bases outside the gene matches: 1. The CDR3 has 13 amino acids. CDR3 coding DNA: TGTGCCAGCAGCGACAGGGTGAACACTGAAGCTTTCTTT. It specifies CASSDRVNTEAFF.

Only a few counts were recorded for this clonotype. CDR3 sequence reads: CASSQGSKGTEAFF. As DNA, the CDR3 is TGTGCCAGCAGCCAAGGTTCCAAGGGTACTGAAGCTTTCTTT. The chain links TRBV3-1 to TRBJ1-1, with D uncertain. In germline, CDR1 is LGHDT, CDR2 YNNKEL (reference sequence). Trimming removed 1 base at V and 5 bases at J, with 11 bases between. The CDR3 covers 14 residues.

This chain connects TRBV7-3 to TRBJ2-3, with 9 bases matching TRBD2. The CDR3 sequence is 15 residues long. Trimming took 2 bases from V and 5 from J; bases not matched to a gene: 5. Germline V gene sequence: CDR1 SGHTA, CDR2 FQGTGA. CDR3 nucleotide sequence: TGTGCCAGCAGCTTAGCGGGGGGGCAGGGAGATACGCAGTATTTT. Its translation: CASSLAGGQGDTQYF.

There are a few counts of this clonotype. The genes are TRBV4-2 and TRBJ2-1; TRBD2 matches 9 bases. CDR3 length equals 16 residues. Germline V gene data show CDR1 as LGHNA and CDR2 as YNFKEQ. The V gene end was trimmed by 4 bases and the J gene end by 4 bases; junction bases not matched to a gene: 8. CDR3 loop: CASSLADSGSYNEQFF. DNA for the CDR3: TGTGCCAGCAGCCTAGCCGATAGCGGGAGTTACAATGAGCAGTTCTTC.

The gene calls are TRBV9 and TRBJ1-6, with 9 bases that match TRBD1. The V gene's germline CDR1 is SGDLS and CDR2 YYNGEE. Losses at the gene ends were 2 bases for V and 7 bases for J; bases not matched to a gene: 4. The CDR3 loop spans 15 amino acids. The CDR3 DNA reads as TGTGCCAGCAGCGTTTCAGGACAGGGGAATTCACCCCTCCACTTT. This sequence encodes CASSVSGQGNSPLHF. Based on the CDR3 plus reference TRBV9 and TRBJ1-6, the full variable domain is DSGVTQTPKHLITATGQRVTLRCSPRSGDLSVYWYQQSLDQGLQFLIQYYNGEERAKGNILERFSAQQFPDLHSELNLSSLELGDSALYFCASSVSGQGNSPLHFGNGTRLTVT.

The rearrangement links TRBV21-1 to TRBJ2-7; whether TRBD2, the table's D call, matches the DNA was not checked. TRBV21-1 is listed as a pseudogene. The CDR3 spans 17 residues. The CDR3 region is CASSKAASSGRTNEQYV. The CDR3, as DNA: TGTGCCAGCAGCAAAGCAGCGAGTAGCGGGAGGACGAACGAGCAGTACGTC.